This T cell receptor (beta chain) emerged from a study of human T cells and chemical hapten exposure. Background on the study: Patch tests delivered 0.01% DPC to the upper back and were evaluated at 6 days. A patient group, mainly female, showed alopecia areata, totalis or universalis.

Germline CDR1 SGHNT, CDR2 YENEEA. CDR3 length equals 15 residues. V shed 8 bases, J shed 2 bases, and the junction held 6 bases outside the gene matches. A single record per CDR3 protein comes from TCRdb applying MiXCR to the RACE reads. The repertoire includes approximately 79,000 distinct CDR3 sequences, 9% to 12% of them detected once, and more than 1.1% sits in the top ten. This sample's time point: patch test 1, 2 weeks after DPC sensitization. Treatment indicated: therapeutic diphenylcyclopropenone sensitization with weekly scalp DPC. Blood sampling preceded each patch test application. This chain uses TRBV11-3 with TRBJ2-2, with 9 bases identical to TRBD1. The TCR was taken from a woman in her fifties or sixties with alopecia areata. Some clones in this sample may be carry-over from other donors' samples. Specimen: whole blood, collected in connection with sensitization to the hapten diphenylcyclopropenone (DPC). The chain's CDR3 is CASPRTGENTGELFF. The CDR3 DNA follows: TGTGCCAGCCCCCGGACAGGGGAAAACACCGGGGAGCTGTTTTTT.